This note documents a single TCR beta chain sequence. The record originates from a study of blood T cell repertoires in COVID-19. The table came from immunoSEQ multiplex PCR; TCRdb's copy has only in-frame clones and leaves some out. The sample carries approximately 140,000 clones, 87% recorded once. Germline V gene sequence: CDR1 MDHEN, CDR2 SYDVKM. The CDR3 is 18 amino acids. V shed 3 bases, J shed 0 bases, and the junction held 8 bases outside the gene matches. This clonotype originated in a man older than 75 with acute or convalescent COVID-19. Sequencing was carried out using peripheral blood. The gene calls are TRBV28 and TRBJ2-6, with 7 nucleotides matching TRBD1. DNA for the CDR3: TGTGCCAGCAGTTTCGCCGGGACAGCCACCTCTGGGGCCAACGTCCTGACTTTC. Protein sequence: CASSFAGTATSGANVLTF.